This T cell receptor (beta chain) was found in a study of T cells in Graves' hyperthyroidism and ophthalmopathy. Study-level results: Expanded thyroid clonotypes (above 0.001) were mostly also found in blood. Before onset, ophthalmopathy was predicted by the model a median around 6 months earlier. Ophthalmopathy was distinguished from stable hyperthyroidism by 13 V-J signatures.

Clinicians diagnosed patients from clinical symptoms, serum thyroxine and TRAb, thyroid ultrasound and orbital computed tomography. Regarding this clonotype: Its target is not known. At one of its ends the junction is not consistent with the germline gene, which may arise from a read error.

TCR beta CDR3 sequences were amplified from RNA transcripts. An initial round of RT-PCR targeting the TCR CDR3 relied on the HTBI primer set. MiXCR, run by TCRdb on the multiplex PCR reads, gives a single entry per CDR3 protein. The sample consists of about 570,000 distinct CDR3 sequences, about 45% of them appearing once. Looked up from germline, CDR1 is SNHLY and CDR2 is FYNNEI. The CDR3 has 13 residues. The receptor was isolated from an adult woman with Graves' disease, either hyperthyroidism or ophthalmopathy (not recorded which). The chain employs TRBV2 and TRBJ1-1, with 8 bases matching TRBD1. The sequencing sample was made of peripheral blood or thyroid tissue (not recorded which). Written as DNA, the CDR3 is TGTGCCGGAAGGACAGGGTCGAGCACTGAAGCCTTCTTT. It translates to CAGRTGSSTEAFF.